Each of the 18 T cell receptor beta chains below was sequenced from the same sample in a study of T-cell reconstitution after alpha-beta-depleted transplantation in children. Molecular barcoding with unique molecular identifiers was used for the TCRbeta library. A single record per CDR3 protein comes from TCRdb applying MiXCR to the PCR reads. The sample yields roughly 310,000 distinct CDR3 sequences, around 20% seen once. The sample here was PBMCs, mostly from graft donor cells, taken 180 days after TCRalphabeta/CD19-depleted stem cell transplant. The receptors derive from a male patient younger than 18 who had a stem cell transplant for acute lymphoblastic leukemia, so the T cells may come from the graft donor.

This clonotype was counted a few times. This chain joins TRBV5-1 and TRBJ2-2; D may be TRBD2 (5 bases). Germline values: CDR1 SGHRS, CDR2 YFSETQ. Trimming pared 4 bases from V and 0 bases from J, leaving 16 bases between. The CDR3 totals 17 residues. The CDR3 is CASSPYLLASNTGELFF. The CDR3 region has the DNA TGCGCCAGCAGCCCCTACCTGCTAGCCTCGAACACCGGGGAGCTGTTTTTT.

This clonotype turned up a few times. The CDR3 protein is CASSATLGTVYEQYF. The CDR3 region has the DNA TGTGCCAGCAGCGCGACACTAGGAACGGTCTACGAGCAGTACTTC. The chain employs TRBV7-6 and TRBJ2-7; weak D call: TRBD2 (5 bases). The CDR3 covers 15 residues. Per germline, CDR1 SGHVS and CDR2 FNYEAQ. The ends were cut back, 5 bases at V and 3 bases at J, with 17 bases in the middle. Variable domain in full (rest from reference TRBV7-6 and TRBJ2-7): GAGVSQSPRYKVTKRGQDVALRCDPISGHVSLYWYRQALGQGPEFLTYFNYEAQQDKSGLPNDRFSAERPEGSISTLTIQRTEQRDSAMYRCASSATLGTVYEQYFGPGTRLTVT.

This clonotype was detected only a few times. This chain connects TRBV10-3 to TRBJ2-7; perhaps D is TRBD1 or TRBD2 (5 bases each). The CDR3 runs to 14 residues. V was cut by 9 bases and J by 3 bases, with 18 bases left in between. Germline values: CDR1 ENHRY, CDR2 SYGVKD. CDR3 residues: CAMGRKQANYEQYF. As DNA, the CDR3 is TGTGCCATGGGACGGAAACAGGCCAACTACGAGCAGTACTTC.

This clonotype was seen a few times. This chain joins TRBV5-1 and TRBJ1-5; tentatively, D is TRBD1 (6 bases). CDR1 is SGHRS and CDR2 is YFSETQ in the germline V gene. The CDR3 covers 21 residues. V was shortened by 5 bases and J by 0 bases, with 30 bases between the two germline ends. The CDR3 spells CASRSQGHGGLNFYSNQPQHF. In nucleotides, the CDR3 is TGCGCCAGCAGATCCCAGGGTCACGGGGGCCTTAACTTTTATAGCAATCAGCCCCAGCATTTT.

This clonotype was seen a few times. The chain uses TRBV12-3 or TRBV12-4 and TRBJ1-5, with D perhaps matching TRBD1 (6 bases). V lost 8 bases to trimming and J lost 1 base, with 9 bases between them. The CDR3 covers 13 residues. This CDR3 reads CASGGQSNQPQHF. The CDR3, as DNA: TGTGCCAGCGGAGGACAGAGCAATCAGCCCCAGCATTTT.

The J gene is TRBJ2-1, the V gene TRBV20-1, with 10 bases matching TRBD2. Trimming removed 0 bases from V and 9 bases from J; junction bases left unmatched: 14. CDR3 length: 17 residues. Per the germline V gene, CDR1 is DFQATT and CDR2 is SNEGSKA (reference sequence). DNA for the CDR3: TGCAGTGCTAGAGATCAAGACAGTCTAGCGGGAGAGGGTGAGCAGTTCTTC. Translation gives CSARDQDSLAGEGEQFF.

The gene calls are TRBV7-9 and TRBJ2-3; 8 bases fit TRBD2. This CDR3 is 15 amino acids long. The V segment lost 7 bases and the J segment 0 bases; nucleotides outside the gene matches: 6. The germline gives CDR1 SEHNR, CDR2 FQNEAQ (reference sequence). CDR3 in amino acids: CASTPGGSSTDTQYF. The CDR3 DNA is TGTGCCAGCACCCCGGGGGGGTCTAGCACAGATACGCAGTATTTT.

This clonotype occurred a few times. V usage is TRBV5-5 and J usage is TRBJ1-6; D might be TRBD1 (5 bases). This CDR3 region has 13 residues. V was cut by 4 bases and J by 10 bases, with 12 bases left in between. CDR1 and CDR2 from the germline V gene are SGHKS and YYEKEE (reference sequence). CDR3 amino acids: CASSGGVHSPLHF. The CDR3 nucleotides are TGTGCCAGCAGCGGAGGGGTACACTCACCCCTCCACTTT.

V is TRBV30 and J is TRBJ2-7; the D is unclear. This CDR3 is built from 13 residues. Trimming took 3 bases from V and 2 from J, leaving 11 bases between them. In germline, CDR1 is GTSNPN, CDR2 SVGIG (reference sequence). The CDR3 loop reads CAWSPGLAYEQYF. In nucleotides, the CDR3 is TGTGCCTGGAGCCCAGGTTTAGCCTACGAGCAGTACTTC.

The V call is TRBV20-1, the J call TRBJ2-1; D is unresolved. This CDR3 comprises 13 residues. V shed 3 bases and J shed 3 bases, with 9 bases lying between them. CDR1 and CDR2 from the germline V gene are DFQATT and SNEGSKA (reference sequence). CDR3 in amino acids: CSASRGNYNEQFF. DNA of the CDR3: TGCAGTGCTAGTCGCGGTAACTACAATGAGCAGTTCTTC.

This clonotype was observed a handful of times. The chain couples TRBV14 to TRBJ2-5; 9 nucleotides align to TRBD1. This CDR3 is 14 amino acids long. Germline-derived CDR1 and CDR2 are SGHDN and FVKESK. V lost 6 bases to trimming and J lost 4 bases; unmatched junction nucleotides: 6. CDR3 DNA sequence: TGTGCCAGCAGTCGCGACAGGGGGAGAGAGACCCAGTACTTC. This encodes CASSRDRGRETQYF.

The gene calls are TRBV20-1 and TRBJ2-7, with D hard to call. V was clipped by 3 bases and J by 3 bases, with 21 bases between them. This CDR3 region has 16 residues. Per the germline V gene, CDR1 is DFQATT and CDR2 is SNEGSKA (reference sequence). CDR3 in amino acids: CSASSGLYVRVYEQYF. The CDR3 nucleotides are TGCAGTGCTAGCTCCGGGCTTTATGTTAGGGTCTACGAGCAGTACTTC.

Notes on this clonotype: Relative to the germline gene, one junction end is altered; a read error may explain this. The V call is TRBV2, the J call TRBJ2-2, with D possibly TRBD2 on 5 matching bases. Per germline, CDR1 SNHLY and CDR2 FYNNEI. CDR3 size: 14 residues. CDR3 DNA sequence: TGTGCCAGCAGCGAAGTCTTCGGGGAGGGGGAGCTGTTTTTT. Residues: CASSEVFGEGELFF.

The chain uses TRBV2 and TRBJ2-7, with D perhaps TRBD2 (6 bases). This CDR3 is 17 amino acids long. Germline V lookup: CDR1 SNHLY, CDR2 FYNNEI. V was trimmed by 3 bases and J by 2 bases, leaving 20 bases between them. DNA for the CDR3: TGTGCCAGCAGTGAGGAGCGGGCAGGTAAAGGGCCCTACGAGCAGTACTTC. Protein sequence: CASSEERAGKGPYEQYF.

This clonotype appeared a few times. The J gene is TRBJ2-1, the V gene TRBV9; TRBD2 aligns across 15 bases. V lost 3 bases to trimming and J lost 9 bases; unmatched junction nucleotides: 10. CDR3 length equals 17 residues. In germline, CDR1 is SGDLS, CDR2 YYNGEE. CDR3 region: CASSAPHGLAGGPEQFF. CDR3 sequence (DNA): TGTGCCAGCAGCGCCCCACACGGACTAGCGGGAGGGCCTGAGCAGTTCTTC. Together with reference TRBV9 and TRBJ2-1, the CDR3 gives the full variable domain: DSGVTQTPKHLITATGQRVTLRCSPRSGDLSVYWYQQSLDQGLQFLIQYYNGEERAKGNILERFSAQQFPDLHSELNLSSLELGDSALYFCASSAPHGLAGGPEQFFGPGTRLTVL.

The rearrangement uses TRBV7-3 and TRBJ2-2; no clear D gene. V gave up 2 bases and J gave up 5 bases, with 6 bases separating them. This CDR3 spans 13 amino acids. The V gene's germline CDR1 is SGHTA and CDR2 FQGTGA. The CDR3: CASSLEITGELFF. The CDR3 coding sequence is TGTGCCAGCAGCTTAGAGATTACCGGGGAGCTGTTTTTT.

This clonotype came up a few times. This chain links TRBV19 with TRBJ2-1, with 8 bases aligning to TRBD2. V shed 4 bases, J shed 2 bases, and the junction held 7 bases outside the gene matches. This CDR3 has 16 residues. Germline CDR1 LNHDA, CDR2 SQIVND (reference sequence). The CDR3 sequence: CASSKSAGEPYNEQFF. In DNA, the CDR3 is TGTGCCAGTAGTAAGTCAGCGGGAGAGCCCTACAATGAGCAGTTCTTC.

This clonotype was detected only a few times. The chain carries TRBV20-1 and TRBJ1-2; TRBD1 matches 7 bases. The CDR3 loop spans 17 amino acids. V was pared by 3 bases and J by 5 bases, with 18 bases of the junction left unmatched. CDR1 DFQATT and CDR2 SNEGSKA come from the germline V gene (reference sequence). This chain's CDR3 is CSARPTGTLVPLYGYTF. The CDR3 bases are TGCAGTGCTAGGCCGACAGGGACTCTCGTTCCACTTTATGGCTACACCTTC.